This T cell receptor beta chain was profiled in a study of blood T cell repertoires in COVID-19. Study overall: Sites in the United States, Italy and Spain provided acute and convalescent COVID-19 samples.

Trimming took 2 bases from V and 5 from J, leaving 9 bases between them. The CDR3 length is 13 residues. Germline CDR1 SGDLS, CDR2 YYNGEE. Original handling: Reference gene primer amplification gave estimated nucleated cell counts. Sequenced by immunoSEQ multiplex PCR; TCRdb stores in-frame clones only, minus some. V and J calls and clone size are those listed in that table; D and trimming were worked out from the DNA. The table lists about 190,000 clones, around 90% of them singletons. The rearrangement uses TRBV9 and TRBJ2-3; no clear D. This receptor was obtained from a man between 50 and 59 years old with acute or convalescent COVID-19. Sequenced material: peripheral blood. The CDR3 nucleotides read TGTGCCAGCAGCGTCGGGTTGGAAGATACGCAGTATTTT. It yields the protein CASSVGLEDTQYF.